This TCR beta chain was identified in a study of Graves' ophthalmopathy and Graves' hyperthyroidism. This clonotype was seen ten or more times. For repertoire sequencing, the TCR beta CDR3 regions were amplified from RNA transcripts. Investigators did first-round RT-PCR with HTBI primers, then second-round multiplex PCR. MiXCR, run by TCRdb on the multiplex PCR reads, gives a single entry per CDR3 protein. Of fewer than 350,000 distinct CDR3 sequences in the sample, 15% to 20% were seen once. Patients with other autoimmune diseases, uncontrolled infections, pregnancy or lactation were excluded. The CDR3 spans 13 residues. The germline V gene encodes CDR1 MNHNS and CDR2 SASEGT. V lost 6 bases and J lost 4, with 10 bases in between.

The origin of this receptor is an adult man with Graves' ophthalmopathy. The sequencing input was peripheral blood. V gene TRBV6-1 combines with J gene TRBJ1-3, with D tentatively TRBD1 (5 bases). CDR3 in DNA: TGTGCCAGCAGGCCAGGGTACGGAAACACCATATATTTT. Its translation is CASRPGYGNTIYF.